The source of this TCR beta chain is a study of patients and donors after allogeneic stem cell transplantation. TCRdb re-called the RT-PCR reads with MiXCR, one entry per CDR3 protein. This sample has some 87,000 distinct CDR3 sequences, with roughly 50% found just once. The CDR3 runs to 17 residues. This chain links TRBV21-1 with TRBJ1-5; TRBD1 is the table's D call and was not checked against the DNA. TRBV21-1 is labeled a pseudogene. Sequencing was done on a sample of blood, either unsorted or a sorted T cell fraction (not recorded which). The receptor's source is a human donor who was either an allogeneic HSCT recipient or a stem cell or donor lymphocyte infusion donor (not recorded which). It is not recorded whose cells these are; they may come from a transplant donor. CDR3 loop: CASSKAPGKTSNQPQHF. The CDR3 DNA sequence: TGTGCCAGCAGCAAAGCGCCCGGGAAAACTAGCAATCAGCCCCAGCATTTT.